This entry is about one T cell receptor (beta chain). The antigen is unknown. This CDR3 is 15 amino acids long. J gave up 5 bases and V 1 base, and 3 bases lay outside the gene matches. Per the germline V gene, CDR1 is MNHNS and CDR2 is SASEGT. Healthy bone marrow donors made up the cohort. 13 Jbeta primers and 60 Vbeta primers were used for the PCR. TCRdb's copy holds only in-frame clones and misses some; the assay was immunoSEQ multiplex PCR. Recorded for this sample: some 110,000 clones. This record belongs to a study of cytomegalovirus exposure and HLA in healthy donors. General observations from the study: Solely CMV serostatus was available to characterize immune exposure. A later analysis found common viral pathogens apparently linked to several of the most significant clusters. Being productive about 87% or about 30% of the time was typical of most TCR beta V segments in an earlier analysis.

The origin of this receptor is a man younger than 45 in good health and CMV-seronegative. Specimen: PBMCs. This sequence joins TRBV6-1 and TRBJ2-5, with 11 bases that match TRBD1. The DNA for the CDR3 is TGTGCCAGCAGTGAAGGGACAGGGGGCGCGGAGACCCAGTACTTC. Its protein is CASSEGTGGAETQYF.